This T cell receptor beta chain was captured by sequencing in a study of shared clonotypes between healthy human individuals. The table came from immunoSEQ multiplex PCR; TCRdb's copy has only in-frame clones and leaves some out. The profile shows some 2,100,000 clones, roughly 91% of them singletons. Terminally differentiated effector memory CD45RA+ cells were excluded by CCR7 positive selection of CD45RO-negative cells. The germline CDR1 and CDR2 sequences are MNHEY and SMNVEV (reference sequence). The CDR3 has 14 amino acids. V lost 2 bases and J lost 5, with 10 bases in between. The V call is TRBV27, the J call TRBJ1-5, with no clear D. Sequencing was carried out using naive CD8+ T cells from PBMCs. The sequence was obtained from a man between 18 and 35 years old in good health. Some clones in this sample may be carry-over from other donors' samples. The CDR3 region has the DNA TGTGCCAGCAGTTTAGTGGCAGGCCATCAGCCCCAGCATTTT. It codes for CASSLVAGHQPQHF.